What follows are 15 T cell receptor beta chains derived from one specimen sequenced in a study of blood T cell repertoires in COVID-19. Sequencing was performed with immunoSEQ multiplex PCR; in TCRdb, only in-frame clones are kept and a portion is missing. This table holds 85,000 or so clones, 86% found once. Sequenced sample: peripheral blood. These receptors were obtained from a man aged 50 to 60 with active or convalescent COVID-19.

This clone has just a few counts. This chain joins TRBV12-3 or TRBV12-4 and TRBJ1-1, with D maybe TRBD1 (5 bases). V shed 4 bases and J shed 8 bases, with 11 bases lying between them. The CDR3 is made up of 12 amino acids. DNA of the CDR3: TGTGCCAGCAGTTCCTTAGGGGCGGAAGCTTTCTTT. This encodes CASSSLGAEAFF.

This rearrangement joins TRBV12-3 or TRBV12-4 to TRBJ2-1, with 9 bases identical to TRBD2. The CDR3 runs 13 residues. The trim removed 5 bases at V and 13 bases at J, leaving 9 bases unmatched. CDR3 nucleotides: TGTGCCAGCAGTCCCGGGACTAGCATCCGTCAGTTCTTC. It translates to CASSPGTSIRQFF.

The rearrangement uses TRBV18 and TRBJ1-1; D remains unclear. This CDR3 has 16 residues. Germline CDR1 reads KGHSH; CDR2 reads LQKENI. V was pared by 0 bases and J by 6 bases, with 17 bases between. The chain's CDR3 is CASSPPRASRGAEAFF. In nucleotides, the CDR3 is TGTGCCAGCTCACCACCGCGGGCCAGCCGTGGGGCTGAAGCTTTCTTT.

The chain is built from TRBV3-1 (or the pseudogene TRBV3-2) and TRBJ2-2; 7 bases line up with TRBD2. CDR3 length: 17 amino acids. With V trimmed by 1 base and J by 4 bases, 9 bases remained unmatched. From germline, CDR1 is LGHDT and CDR2 YNNKEL (reference sequence). Written as DNA, the CDR3 is TGTGCCAGCAGCCAAGTTGGGCGGGAGTGGGTCACCGGGGAGCTGTTTTTT. Translating it yields CASSQVGREWVTGELFF.

This chain joins TRBV5-5 and TRBJ2-7; 8 bases align to TRBD2. The germline CDR1 and CDR2 sequences are SGHKS and YYEKEE (reference sequence). Germline trimming cut 0 bases from V and 4 bases from J; bases unmatched to any gene: 6. The CDR3 extends over 15 amino acids. CDR3 sequence: CASSLAGGAGYEQYF. Here the CDR3 DNA reads TGTGCCAGCAGCTTGGCCGGGGGGGCTGGATACGAGCAGTACTTC.

This chain joins TRBV28 and TRBJ1-2; D perhaps matches TRBD1 (6 bases). The V end was cut by 3 bases, the J end by 3 bases, with 11 bases between. Germline lookup yields CDR1 MDHEN and CDR2 SYDVKM. This CDR3 spans 14 amino acids. CDR3 amino acids: CASSFSGHDYGYTF. CDR3 bases: TGTGCCAGCAGTTTTTCGGGACACGACTATGGCTACACCTTC.

This clone showed up just once. The chain has TRBV18 and TRBJ2-1, with a weak D call TRBD2 (5 bases). Germline assignment: CDR1 KGHSH and CDR2 LQKENI. CDR3 size: 15 residues. Trimming took 1 base from V and 4 from J, leaving 11 bases between them. The CDR3 DNA reads TGTGCCAGCTCACCACGGCCAGGACTTTACAATGAGCAGTTCTTC. The encoded protein is CASSPRPGLYNEQFF.

V is TRBV6-5 and J is TRBJ2-5; 7 bases are a match to TRBD2. The CDR3 totals 15 residues. V trimming: 5 bases; J trimming: 1 base; junction bases outside the gene matches: 7. Germline V gene data show CDR1 as MNHEY and CDR2 as SVGAGI. The CDR3 reads CASSTSSGTQETQYF. As DNA, the CDR3 is TGTGCCAGCAGTACTTCCAGCGGGACCCAAGAGACCCAGTACTTC.

This clone showed up just once. The gene calls are TRBV28 and TRBJ1-5, with a tentative D call TRBD1 (6 bases). V lost 6 bases to trimming and J lost 5 bases, with 11 bases between them. Germline V lookup: CDR1 MDHEN, CDR2 SYDVKM. The CDR3 is made up of 13 amino acids. Written as DNA, the CDR3 is TGTGCCAGCAGAGACGGACAGCATCAGCCCCAGCATTTT. This translates into CASRDGQHQPQHF.

This clone was seen a handful of times. The chain links TRBV5-1 to TRBJ1-2, with a weak D call TRBD1 (5 bases). The germline gives CDR1 SGHRS, CDR2 YFSETQ. CDR3 length: 12 amino acids. V was trimmed by 0 bases and J by 8 bases, leaving 8 bases between them. The CDR3 here is CASSLDRNGYTF. CDR3 coding DNA: TGCGCCAGCAGCTTGGACAGGAACGGCTACACCTTC.

This clone was seen a handful of times. V and J are TRBV5-6 and TRBJ1-5; 8 nucleotides agree with TRBD1. Germline values: CDR1 SGHDT, CDR2 YYEEEE. This CDR3 spans 15 amino acids. V dropped 4 bases and J dropped 2; count of bases not matched to a gene: 5. CDR3 sequence reads: CASSRRGRGNQPQHF. In DNA, the CDR3 is TGTGCCAGCAGCCGCAGGGGGCGAGGCAATCAGCCCCAGCATTTT.

CDR3 sequence: CASSQQQGMETQYF. CDR3 sequence (DNA): TGTGCCAGCAGTCAACAACAGGGTATGGAGACCCAGTACTTC. This chain uses TRBV28 with TRBJ2-5, with a possible D match to TRBD1 (6 bases). V lost 5 bases, J lost 5 bases, and 15 bases lay in between. The CDR3 covers 14 residues. Germline V CDR1 and CDR2: MDHEN, SYDVKM.

The chain is built from TRBV19 and TRBJ2-3; 10 bases are shared with TRBD2. This CDR3 is built from 16 residues. The V gene end was trimmed by 3 bases and the J gene end by 1 base; junction bases not matched to a gene: 4. Looked up from germline, CDR1 is LNHDA and CDR2 is SQIVND (reference sequence). Here the CDR3 DNA reads TGTGCCAGTAGTATTCGAGCGGGGGGGCGCACAGATACGCAGTATTTT. Protein: CASSIRAGGRTDTQYF. Full variable domain (rest looked up from reference TRBV19 and TRBJ2-3): DGGITQSPKYLFRKEGQNVTLSCEQNLNHDAMYWYRQDPGQGLRLIYYSQIVNDFQKGDIAEGYSVSREKKESFPLTVTSAQKNPTAFYLCASSIRAGGRTDTQYFGPGTRLTVL.

This chain links TRBV9 with TRBJ2-2; tentatively, D is TRBD2 (6 bases). Deletions cut 1 base from V and 6 bases from J, with 10 bases between. There are 14 residues in the CDR3. Germline V gene lookup returns CDR1 SGDLS and CDR2 YYNGEE. The CDR3 loop is CASSVKSGAGELFF. As DNA, the CDR3 is TGTGCCAGCAGCGTAAAATCGGGAGCCGGGGAGCTGTTTTTT.

The chain combines TRBV5-8 with TRBJ1-1, with TRBD1 matching 7 bases. The CDR3 is made up of 16 amino acids. J lost 0 bases, V lost 4 bases, and 9 bases had no gene match. Germline V gene sequence: CDR1 SGHTS, CDR2 YDEGEE. For the CDR3, the DNA is TGTGCCAGCAGCCTTGCCGGGACAGCCATGAACACTGAAGCTTTCTTT. It is translated as CASSLAGTAMNTEAFF.